This T cell receptor (beta chain) was recorded in a study of T cells in localized non-small cell lung cancer. The study's findings and limits: A higher density of T cells in blood coincided with extended overall survival. Uninvolved adjacent lung showed the highest T cell clonality, exceeding tumor. Heterogeneity stays possible, as sequencing covered only one tumor region.

Germline values: CDR1 SGHTA, CDR2 FQGNSA. Between the trimmed V and J ends, which lost 5 bases and 5 bases, there was a span of 15 bases. This CDR3 comprises 14 residues. About this clone: Its antigen is undetermined.

Sequencing was performed with immunoSEQ multiplex PCR; in TCRdb, only in-frame clones are kept and a portion is missing. The table lists 50,000 to 55,000 clones, more than 75% of them singletons. This receptor was obtained from a female donor with stage II lung adenocarcinoma. This sample comprised PBMCs, obtained before any cancer treatment. This chain uses TRBV7-2 with TRBJ2-5; either TRBD1 or TRBD2 may supply D (5 bases each). CDR3 sequence reads: CASSLARGEETQYF. The CDR3 nucleotides are TGTGCCAGCAGCCTTGCTCGAGGGGAGGAGACCCAGTACTTC.